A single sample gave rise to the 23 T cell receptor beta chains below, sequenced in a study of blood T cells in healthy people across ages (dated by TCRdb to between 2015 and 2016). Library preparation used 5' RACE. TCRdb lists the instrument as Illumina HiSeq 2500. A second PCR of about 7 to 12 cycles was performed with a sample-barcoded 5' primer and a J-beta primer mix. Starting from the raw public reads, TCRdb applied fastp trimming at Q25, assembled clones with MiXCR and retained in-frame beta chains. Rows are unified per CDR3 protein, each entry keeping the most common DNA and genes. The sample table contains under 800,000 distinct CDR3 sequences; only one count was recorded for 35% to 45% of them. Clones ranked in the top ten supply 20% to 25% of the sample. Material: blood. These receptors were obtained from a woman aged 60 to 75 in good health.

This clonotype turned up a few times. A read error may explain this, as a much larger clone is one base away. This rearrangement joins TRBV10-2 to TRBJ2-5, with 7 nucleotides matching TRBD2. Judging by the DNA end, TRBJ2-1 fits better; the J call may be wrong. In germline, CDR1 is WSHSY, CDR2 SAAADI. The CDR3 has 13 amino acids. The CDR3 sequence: CASTPRGGETQFF. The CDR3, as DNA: TGCGCCAGCACTCCTCGGGGAGGGGAGACCCAGTTCTTC.

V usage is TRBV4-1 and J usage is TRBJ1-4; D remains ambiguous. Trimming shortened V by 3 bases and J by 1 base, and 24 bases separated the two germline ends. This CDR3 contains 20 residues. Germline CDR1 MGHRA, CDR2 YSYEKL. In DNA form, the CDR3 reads TGCGCCAGCAGCCACCCGCGGAGGAACGAACTCAGAGGAACTAATGAAAAACTGTTTTTT. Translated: CASSHPRRNELRGTNEKLFF.

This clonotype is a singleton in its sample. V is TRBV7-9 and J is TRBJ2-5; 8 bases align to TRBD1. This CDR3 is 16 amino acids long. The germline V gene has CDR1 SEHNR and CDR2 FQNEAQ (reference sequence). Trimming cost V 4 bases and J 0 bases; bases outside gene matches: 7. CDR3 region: CASSSGQGSYQETQYF. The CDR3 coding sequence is TGTGCCAGCAGCTCCGGACAGGGATCGTACCAAGAGACCCAGTACTTC.

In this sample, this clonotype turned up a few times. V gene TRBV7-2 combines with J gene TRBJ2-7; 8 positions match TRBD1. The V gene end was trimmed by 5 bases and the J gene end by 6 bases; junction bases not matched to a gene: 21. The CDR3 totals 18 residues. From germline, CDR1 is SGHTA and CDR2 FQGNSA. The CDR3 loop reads CASSPEDRVTFNLFEQYF. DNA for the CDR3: TGTGCCAGCAGCCCAGAGGACAGGGTGACGTTTAACTTATTCGAGCAGTACTTC.

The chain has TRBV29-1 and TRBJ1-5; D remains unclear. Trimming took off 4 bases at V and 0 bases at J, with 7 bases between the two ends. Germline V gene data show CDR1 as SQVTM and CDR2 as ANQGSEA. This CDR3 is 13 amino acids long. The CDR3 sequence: CSVVVGSNQPQHF. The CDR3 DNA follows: TGCAGCGTTGTTGTGGGTAGCAATCAGCCCCAGCATTTT.

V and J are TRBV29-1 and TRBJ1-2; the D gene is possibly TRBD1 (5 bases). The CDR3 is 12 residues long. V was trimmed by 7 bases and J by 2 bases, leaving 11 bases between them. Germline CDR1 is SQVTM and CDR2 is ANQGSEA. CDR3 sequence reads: CSGGGSNYGYTF. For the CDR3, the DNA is TGCAGCGGCGGGGGATCCAACTATGGCTACACCTTC.

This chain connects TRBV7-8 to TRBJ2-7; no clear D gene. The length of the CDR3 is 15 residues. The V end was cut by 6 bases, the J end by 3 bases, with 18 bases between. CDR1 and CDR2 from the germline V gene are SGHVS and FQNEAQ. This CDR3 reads CASSERGGAFYEQYF. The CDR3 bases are TGTGCCAGCAGTGAAAGAGGTGGTGCCTTCTACGAGCAGTACTTC. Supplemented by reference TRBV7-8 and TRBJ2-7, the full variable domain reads GAGVSQSPRYKVAKRGQDVALRCDPISGHVSLFWYQQALGQGPEFLTYFQNEAQLDKSGLPSDRFFAERPEGSVSTLKIQRTQQEDSAVYLCASSERGGAFYEQYFGPGTRLTVT.

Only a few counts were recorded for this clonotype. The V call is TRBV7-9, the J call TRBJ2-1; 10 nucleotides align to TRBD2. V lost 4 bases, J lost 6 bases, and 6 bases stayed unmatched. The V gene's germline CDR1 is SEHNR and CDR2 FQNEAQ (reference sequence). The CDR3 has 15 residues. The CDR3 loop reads CASSSLAGAFNEQFF. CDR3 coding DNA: TGTGCCAGCAGCTCCCTAGCGGGGGCCTTCAATGAGCAGTTCTTC.

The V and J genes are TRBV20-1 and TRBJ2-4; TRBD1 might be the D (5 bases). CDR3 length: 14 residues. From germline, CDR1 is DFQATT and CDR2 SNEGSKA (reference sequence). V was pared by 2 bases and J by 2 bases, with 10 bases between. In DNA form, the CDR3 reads TGCAGTGCTAGATTCAGGGTCCCCAAAAACATTCAGTACTTC. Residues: CSARFRVPKNIQYF.

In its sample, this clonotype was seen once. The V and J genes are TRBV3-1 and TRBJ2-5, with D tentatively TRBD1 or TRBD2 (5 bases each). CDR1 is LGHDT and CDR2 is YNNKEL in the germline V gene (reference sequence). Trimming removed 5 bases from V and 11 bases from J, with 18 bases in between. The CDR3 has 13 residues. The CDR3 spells CASSSGRASEQYF. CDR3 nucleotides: TGTGCCAGCAGCTCGGGACGGGCCTCAGAGCAGTACTTC.

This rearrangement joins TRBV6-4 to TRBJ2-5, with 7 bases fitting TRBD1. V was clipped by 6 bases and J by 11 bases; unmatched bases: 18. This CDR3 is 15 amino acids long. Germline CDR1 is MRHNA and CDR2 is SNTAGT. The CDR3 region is CASSPTGTAGSEQYF. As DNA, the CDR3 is TGTGCCAGCAGCCCCACCGGGACAGCAGGGAGTGAGCAGTACTTC.

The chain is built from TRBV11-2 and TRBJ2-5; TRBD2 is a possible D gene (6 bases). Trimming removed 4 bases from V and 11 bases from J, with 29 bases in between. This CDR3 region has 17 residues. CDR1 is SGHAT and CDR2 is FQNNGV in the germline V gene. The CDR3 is CASSSIGAGSRHNEQYF. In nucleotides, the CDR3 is TGTGCCAGCAGCTCCATAGGGGCGGGAAGTCGTCACAATGAGCAGTACTTC. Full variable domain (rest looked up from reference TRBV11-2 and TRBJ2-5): EAGVAQSPRYKIIEKRQSVAFWCNPISGHATLYWYQQILGQGPKLLIQFQNNGVVDDSQLPKDRFSAERLKGVDSTLKIQPAKLEDSAVYLCASSSIGAGSRHNEQYFGPGTRLLVL.

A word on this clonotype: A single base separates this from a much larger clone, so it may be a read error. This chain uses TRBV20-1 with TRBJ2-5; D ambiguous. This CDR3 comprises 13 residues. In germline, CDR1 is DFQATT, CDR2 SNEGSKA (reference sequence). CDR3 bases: TGCGGTGCCCCACGGGCGGTGGCAGAGACCCAGTACTTC. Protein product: CGAPRAVAETQYF.

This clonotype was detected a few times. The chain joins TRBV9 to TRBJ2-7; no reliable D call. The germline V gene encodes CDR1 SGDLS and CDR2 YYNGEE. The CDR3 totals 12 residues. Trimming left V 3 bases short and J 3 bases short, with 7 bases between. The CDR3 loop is CASSGHSYEQYF. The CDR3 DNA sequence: TGTGCCAGCAGCGGACATAGCTACGAGCAGTACTTC.

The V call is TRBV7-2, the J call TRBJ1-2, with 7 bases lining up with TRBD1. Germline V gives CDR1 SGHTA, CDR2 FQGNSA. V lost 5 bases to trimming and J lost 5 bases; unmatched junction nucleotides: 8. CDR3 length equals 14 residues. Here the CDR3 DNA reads TGTGCCAGCAGCAAGAGGGACAGTCGGTATGGCTACACCTTC. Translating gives CASSKRDSRYGYTF.

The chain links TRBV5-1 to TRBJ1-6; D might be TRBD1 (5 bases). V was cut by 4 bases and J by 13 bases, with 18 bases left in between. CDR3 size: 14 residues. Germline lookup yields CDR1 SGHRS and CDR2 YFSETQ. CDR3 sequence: CASSLERRGSPLHF. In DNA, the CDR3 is TGCGCCAGCAGCCTCGAGCGACGGGGGTCGCCCCTCCACTTT.

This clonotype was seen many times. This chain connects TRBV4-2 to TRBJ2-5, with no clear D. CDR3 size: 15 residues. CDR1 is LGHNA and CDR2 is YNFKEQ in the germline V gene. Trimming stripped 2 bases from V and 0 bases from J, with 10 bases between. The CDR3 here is CASSQNSANQETQYF. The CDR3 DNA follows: TGTGCCAGCAGCCAAAACAGTGCAAACCAAGAGACCCAGTACTTC.

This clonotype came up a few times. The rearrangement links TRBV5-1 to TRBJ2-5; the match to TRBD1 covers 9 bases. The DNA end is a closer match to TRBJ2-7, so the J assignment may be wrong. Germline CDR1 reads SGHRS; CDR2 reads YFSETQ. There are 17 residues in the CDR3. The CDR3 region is CASTFKAAGTGRHEQYF. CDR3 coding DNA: TGCGCCAGCACCTTTAAGGCCGCCGGGACAGGGAGACACGAGCAGTACTTC.

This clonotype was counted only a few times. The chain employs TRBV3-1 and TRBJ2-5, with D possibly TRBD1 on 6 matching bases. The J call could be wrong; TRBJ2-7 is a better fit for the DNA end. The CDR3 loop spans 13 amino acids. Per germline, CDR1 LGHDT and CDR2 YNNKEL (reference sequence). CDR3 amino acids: CASSQGTQGEQYF. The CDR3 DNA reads TGTGCCAGCAGCCAGGGTACACAGGGCGAGCAGTACTTC.

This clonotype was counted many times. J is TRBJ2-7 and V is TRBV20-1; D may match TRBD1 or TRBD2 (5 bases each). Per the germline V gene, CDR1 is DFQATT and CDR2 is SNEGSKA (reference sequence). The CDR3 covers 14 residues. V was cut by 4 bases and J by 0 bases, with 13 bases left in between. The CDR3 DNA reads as TGCAGTGCTAAGCTGGGACCGCTCTCCTACGAGCAGTACTTC. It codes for CSAKLGPLSYEQYF.

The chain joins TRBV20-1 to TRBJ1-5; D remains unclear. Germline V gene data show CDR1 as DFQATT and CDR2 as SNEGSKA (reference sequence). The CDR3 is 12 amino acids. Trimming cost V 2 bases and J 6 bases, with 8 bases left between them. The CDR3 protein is CSARRGGQPQHF. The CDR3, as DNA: TGCAGTGCTAGACGGGGAGGTCAGCCCCAGCATTTT.

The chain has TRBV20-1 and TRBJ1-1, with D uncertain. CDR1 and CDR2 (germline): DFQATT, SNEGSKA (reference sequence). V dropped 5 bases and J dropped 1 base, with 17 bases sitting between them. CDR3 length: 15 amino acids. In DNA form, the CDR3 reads TGCAGTGCTCCTAAGCCCGACGGATCGAACACTGAAGCTTTCTTT. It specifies CSAPKPDGSNTEAFF.

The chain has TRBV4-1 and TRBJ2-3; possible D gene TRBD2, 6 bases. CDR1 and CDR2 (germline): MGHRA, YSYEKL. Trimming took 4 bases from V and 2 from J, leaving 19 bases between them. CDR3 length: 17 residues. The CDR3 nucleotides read TGCGCCAGCAGCCCAAAACCGGATAGCGGATCCACAGATACGCAGTATTTT. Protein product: CASSPKPDSGSTDTQYF.